The sequence of this T cell receptor beta chain was determined in a study of CD8 T cells in ankylosing spondylitis. General observations from the study: A motif of under ten highly homologous TCR beta variants was seen as apparently characteristic of ankylosing spondylitis blood.

TCRdb independently ran MiXCR on the 5' RACE reads; one entry per CDR3 protein. Of 150,000 to 200,000 distinct CDR3 sequences listed, over 15% are singletons. This CDR3 has 14 amino acids. Trimming took 5 bases from V and 2 from J, leaving 13 bases between them. Many counts were recorded for this clonotype. Its antigen is unidentified. This TCR came from a male donor aged 5-30 years with ankylosing spondylitis or in good health (not recorded which). Sequencing input: blood, either unsorted or a sorted T cell fraction (not recorded which). The chain employs TRBV12-3 or TRBV12-4 and TRBJ2-7; D may match TRBD1 or TRBD2 (6 bases each). In DNA form, the CDR3 reads TGTGCCAGCAGTCTCGGGGGCCAGACCTACGAGCAGTACTTC. This encodes CASSLGGQTYEQYF.